The next 32 T cell receptor beta chains were all read from a single sample in a study of cytotoxic CD8 clonotypes in ibrutinib-treated CLL. The repertoire was sequenced with immunoSEQ multiplex PCR; TCRdb's copy has only in-frame clones and lacks some. The sample holds 35,000 to 50,000 clones, about 70% seen once. The sample here was PBMCs, taken at disease progression, from a patient treated with ibrutinib. Receptor source: a human donor with chronic lymphocytic leukemia.

This chain joins TRBV11-2 and TRBJ2-2, with D possibly being TRBD1 (5 bases). The CDR3 consists of 14 residues. Germline CDR1 and CDR2: SGHAT and FQNNGV. Trimming took off 5 bases at V and 4 bases at J, with 11 bases between the two ends. The CDR3 loop is CASSNLQGTGELFF. Written as DNA, the CDR3 is TGTGCCAGCAGCAACCTCCAGGGCACCGGGGAGCTGTTTTTT.

CDR3 bases: TGTGCCAGCAGACTTATAGCGGGATTGAATGAGCAGTTCTTC. This gives the protein CASRLIAGLNEQFF. The chain links TRBV11-2 to TRBJ2-1; 8 nucleotides line up with TRBD2. The length of the CDR3 is 14 residues. Looked up from germline, CDR1 is SGHAT and CDR2 is FQNNGV. Trimming at V came to 6 bases and at J to 7 bases, leaving 8 bases not matched to a gene.

CDR3 DNA: TGTGCCAGCAGCTCCGTAAAAGGACTTCCCGGGGAGCTGTTTTTT. Protein sequence: CASSSVKGLPGELFF. The chain joins TRBV11-2 to TRBJ2-2, with TRBD2 as a possible D gene (5 bases). Germline assignment: CDR1 SGHAT and CDR2 FQNNGV. The CDR3 has 15 residues. V shed 4 bases and J shed 6 bases, with 15 bases lying between them.

The chain is built from TRBV5-1 and TRBJ2-2, with TRBD1 matching over 8 bases. Germline CDR1 and CDR2: SGHRS and YFSETQ. Unmatched junction bases numbered 1, after V lost 0 bases and J lost 6 bases. There are 14 residues in the CDR3. The CDR3 sequence: CASSLVQGAGELFF. DNA for the CDR3: TGCGCCAGCAGCTTGGTACAGGGGGCCGGGGAGCTGTTTTTT.

This rearrangement joins TRBV21-1 to TRBJ1-2. TRBV21-1 is a listed pseudogene. CDR3 size: 16 residues. The CDR3 loop reads CASSPPGGFANYGYTF. In DNA, the CDR3 is TGTGCCAGCAGCCCCCCAGGAGGGTTTGCTAACTATGGCTACACCTTC.

This clone was detected only once. The chain carries TRBV5-6 and TRBJ1-2, with a tentative D call TRBD1 (5 bases). V was trimmed by 3 bases and J by 8 bases, leaving 17 bases between them. Germline-derived CDR1 and CDR2 are SGHDT and YYEEEE. The CDR3 covers 14 residues. For the CDR3, the DNA is TGTGCCAGCAGCTACGACAGCCAAAAGAGGGGCTACACCTTC. Protein sequence: CASSYDSQKRGYTF.

This clone was counted a few times. This chain links TRBV11-2 with TRBJ2-1; 10 bases agree with TRBD2. The CDR3 length is 15 residues. The junction had 5 bases not matched to a gene; V was cut back by 5 bases and J by 4 bases. Germline CDR1 and CDR2: SGHAT and FQNNGV. The DNA of the CDR3 is TGTGCCAGCAGCCTACTAGCGGGACCTTACAATGAGCAGTTCTTC. It yields the protein CASSLLAGPYNEQFF.

This clone showed up just once. The J gene is TRBJ2-7, the V gene TRBV21-1; the D call TRBD1 from the table was never checked on the DNA. TRBV21-1 is annotated as a pseudogene. This CDR3 is 17 amino acids long. CDR3 DNA: TGTGCCAGCAGCAAATCTGTTCTTCTCGACAGCTCCTACGAGCAGTACTTC. It is translated as CASSKSVLLDSSYEQYF.

This clone was detected a few times. CDR3 sequence: CASSQRQGASNQPQHF. CDR3 bases: TGTGCCAGTAGTCAAAGACAGGGGGCCAGCAATCAGCCCCAGCATTTT. The chain uses TRBV19 and TRBJ1-5; 10 bases line up with TRBD1. V lost 5 bases, J lost 1 base, and 5 bases stayed unmatched. CDR1 and CDR2 from the germline V gene are LNHDA and SQIVND (reference sequence). The CDR3 spans 16 residues. Using reference TRBV19 and TRBJ1-5 for the parts outside the CDR3, the full variable domain is DGGITQSPKYLFRKEGQNVTLSCEQNLNHDAMYWYRQDPGQGLRLIYYSQIVNDFQKGDIAEGYSVSREKKESFPLTVTSAQKNPTAFYLCASSQRQGASNQPQHFGDGTRLSIL.

V usage is TRBV6-6 and J usage is TRBJ2-1; D unresolved. Trimming removed 0 bases at V and 5 bases at J, with 8 bases between. The CDR3 loop spans 14 amino acids. Germline lookup yields CDR1 MNHNY and CDR2 SVGAGI (reference sequence). CDR3 sequence (DNA): TGTGCCAGCAGTTACTCCGGACCGAACAATGAGCAGTTCTTC. This codes for CASSYSGPNNEQFF.

This clone was seen only once. In nucleotides, the CDR3 is TGTGCCAGCAGAAGACAGGGCCTCTCTGGGGCCAACGTCCTGACTTTC. It is translated as CASRRQGLSGANVLTF. The J gene is TRBJ2-6, the V gene TRBV7-9; 7 bases match TRBD1. V lost 6 bases, J lost 0 bases, and 5 bases stayed unmatched. The CDR3 runs 16 residues. Germline assignment: CDR1 SEHNR and CDR2 FQNEAQ (reference sequence).

The rearrangement uses TRBV10-3 and TRBJ2-1; 7 bases are a match to TRBD2. Germline CDR1 reads ENHRY; CDR2 reads SYGVKD. The J segment lost 2 bases and the V segment lost 0 bases, leaving 1 base of the junction unmatched. CDR3 length: 15 residues. CDR3 sequence reads: CAISESRETYNEQFF. CDR3 nucleotides: TGTGCCATCAGTGAGTCGCGGGAGACCTACAATGAGCAGTTCTTC.

V and J are TRBV7-9 and TRBJ2-5; tentatively, D is TRBD1 or TRBD2 (6 bases each). Between the trimmed V and J ends, which lost 5 bases and 1 base, there was a span of 14 bases. The germline CDR1 and CDR2 sequences are SEHNR and FQNEAQ (reference sequence). The CDR3 has 15 residues. The CDR3: CASSPGAGGQETQYF. The CDR3 DNA follows: TGTGCCAGCAGCCCGGGGGCCGGGGGCCAAGAGACCCAGTACTTC.

The rearrangement links TRBV11-2 to TRBJ2-3, with TRBD2 as a possible D gene (6 bases). Trimming took off 1 base at V and 4 bases at J, with 12 bases between the two ends. In germline, CDR1 is SGHAT, CDR2 FQNNGV. The CDR3 is made up of 15 amino acids. DNA for the CDR3: TGTGCCAGCAGCTTAGGAACGGGAGTGTCAGATACGCAGTATTTT. As protein: CASSLGTGVSDTQYF.

The chain combines TRBV7-6 with TRBJ2-3; 7 bases map to TRBD1. The V gene's germline CDR1 is SGHVS and CDR2 FNYEAQ. The CDR3 loop spans 18 amino acids. The junction had 13 bases not matched to a gene; V was cut back by 4 bases and J by 0 bases. The CDR3 spells CASSSRQGPAGSTDTQYF. The DNA for the CDR3 is TGTGCCAGCAGCTCCCGACAGGGCCCTGCCGGAAGCACAGATACGCAGTATTTT.

This sequence joins TRBV28 and TRBJ1-2; a possible D gene is TRBD1 (5 bases). The CDR3 is 14 amino acids. Germline V gives CDR1 MDHEN, CDR2 SYDVKM. Trimming pared 5 bases from V and 8 bases from J, leaving 18 bases between. The CDR3 spells CASSRYLRGEGYTF. The CDR3 region has the DNA TGTGCCAGCAGTCGATACCTTAGGGGAGAAGGCTACACCTTC.

This rearrangement joins TRBV4-1 to TRBJ1-5, with D possibly matching TRBD1 (6 bases). The CDR3 loop spans 16 amino acids. Germline V lookup: CDR1 MGHRA, CDR2 YSYEKL. Trimming shortened V by 1 base and J by 7 bases, and 17 bases separated the two germline ends. The CDR3: CASSQGSTGSGQPQHF. The CDR3 region has the DNA TGCGCCAGCAGCCAAGGGTCCACAGGGTCCGGACAGCCCCAGCATTTT.

A few counts support this clone. The chain couples TRBV6-5 to TRBJ1-2; D perhaps matches TRBD1 (5 bases). The germline CDR1 and CDR2 sequences are MNHEY and SVGAGI. V lost 2 bases, J lost 4 bases, and 17 bases lay in between. The CDR3 is made up of 16 amino acids. CDR3 residues: CASSYGGAGRTYGYTF. The CDR3 DNA reads TGTGCCAGCAGTTACGGCGGGGCAGGGAGGACCTATGGCTACACCTTC.

V gene TRBV10-3 combines with J gene TRBJ1-1; D uncertain. The CDR3 totals 13 residues. Germline V gives CDR1 ENHRY, CDR2 SYGVKD. V lost 4 bases to trimming and J lost 5 bases, with 11 bases between them. CDR3 loop: CAISGGFGTEAFF. The CDR3 DNA sequence: TGTGCCATCAGTGGAGGGTTCGGGACTGAAGCTTTCTTT.

The chain joins TRBV6-1 to TRBJ2-7, with TRBD1 matching over 9 bases. The CDR3 spans 17 residues. The J segment lost 4 bases and the V segment lost 4 bases, leaving 14 bases of the junction unmatched. Germline V gene sequence: CDR1 MNHNS, CDR2 SASEGT. CDR3 residues: CASSAYLTGTGIYEQYF. The CDR3, as DNA: TGTGCCAGCAGTGCCTACCTCACCGGGACAGGGATATACGAGCAGTACTTC.

This clone was detected once. The chain has TRBV4-2 and TRBJ2-1; 14 bases align to TRBD2. V shed 4 bases and J 6 bases; nucleotides not matched to a gene: 5. CDR3 length: 16 residues. Germline V gene lookup returns CDR1 LGHNA and CDR2 YNFKEQ. CDR3 bases: TGTGCCAGCAGCCGTTCGGGACTAGCGGGAGCCAATGAGCAGTTCTTC. This sequence encodes CASSRSGLAGANEQFF.

J is TRBJ2-3 and V is TRBV11-2, with D maybe TRBD2 (6 bases). The CDR3 is made up of 16 amino acids. The V gene lost 6 bases and the J gene lost 3 bases, with 19 bases spanning the gap. Germline CDR1 SGHAT, CDR2 FQNNGV. The CDR3 region has the DNA TGTGCCAGCAGGTCTTACCCGCGGGACCTAACAGATACGCAGTATTTT. Its translation is CASRSYPRDLTDTQYF.

This clone was observed a handful of times. The V gene is TRBV10-3, the J gene TRBJ1-5; 8 bases match TRBD1. CDR3 length: 14 residues. The trim removed 10 bases at V and 4 bases at J, leaving 9 bases unmatched. The V gene's germline CDR1 is ENHRY and CDR2 SYGVKD. The CDR3 DNA reads TGTGCCACCGACGCAGACAGGGGAAATCAGCCCCAGCATTTT. It specifies CATDADRGNQPQHF.

V is TRBV11-2 and J is TRBJ2-1; maybe TRBD2 (6 bases). V dropped 5 bases and J dropped 0 bases, with 11 bases sitting between them. Germline CDR1 SGHAT, CDR2 FQNNGV. CDR3 length equals 15 residues. CDR3 bases: TGTGCCAGCAGCGTCGGGACTGCCTCCTACAATGAGCAGTTCTTC. Translating gives CASSVGTASYNEQFF.

Within the sample, this clone is medium-sized. The V gene is TRBV11-2, the J gene TRBJ2-2, with D possibly TRBD1 on 6 matching bases. V gave up 3 bases and J gave up 5 bases, with 10 bases separating them. Germline V gives CDR1 SGHAT, CDR2 FQNNGV. The CDR3 totals 14 residues. CDR3 loop: CASSFYRETGELFF. In DNA form, the CDR3 reads TGTGCCAGCAGCTTCTACAGGGAAACCGGGGAGCTGTTTTTT.

This clone was seen more than once but under ten times. The chain has TRBV10-3 and TRBJ2-7; TRBD1 is a possible D gene (5 bases). Trimming removed 11 bases from V and 2 bases from J, with 16 bases in between. There are 13 residues in the CDR3. In germline, CDR1 is ENHRY, CDR2 SYGVKD. In nucleotides, the CDR3 is TGTGCCGTGCAGGGTTGGGATCCCTACGAGCAGTACTTC. It yields the protein CAVQGWDPYEQYF.

V gene TRBV27 combines with J gene TRBJ1-2, with 8 positions matching TRBD1. The CDR3 covers 16 residues. Germline V gives CDR1 MNHEY, CDR2 SMNVEV (reference sequence). With 4 bases clipped from V and 6 bases from J, the junction kept 13 bases outside the gene matches. In nucleotides, the CDR3 is TGTGCCAGCAGTTCAGGTGGCGGCAGGGGGCCAGATGGCTACACCTTC. Its protein is CASSSGGGRGPDGYTF.

A note on this clone: An end of the junction differs from the germline gene, which may be a read error. This chain joins TRBV5-1 and TRBJ2-7, with D perhaps TRBD1 (5 bases). The germline V gene has CDR1 SGHRS and CDR2 YFSETQ. The length of the CDR3 is 14 residues. The CDR3 sequence: CASSLEPRAGHPSF. CDR3 coding DNA: TGCGCCAGCAGCTTGGAACCCCGGGCAGGGCACCCTTCCTTC.

This sequence joins TRBV5-8 and TRBJ1-1; 9 bases align to TRBD1. The V and J ends lost 4 bases and 1 base, in that order; junction bases with no gene match: 5. CDR3 length: 15 amino acids. Germline-derived CDR1 and CDR2 are SGHTS and YDEGEE. The CDR3 region is CASSPEGQGNTEAFF. CDR3 nucleotide sequence: TGTGCCAGCAGCCCAGAGGGACAGGGGAACACTGAAGCTTTCTTT.

This chain links TRBV28 with TRBJ1-1; 10 bases agree with TRBD1. Losses at the gene ends were 4 bases for V and 6 bases for J; bases not matched to a gene: 2. CDR1 and CDR2 from the germline V gene are MDHEN and SYDVKM. The CDR3 is 13 amino acids. The CDR3 reads CASSSGQGSEAFF. CDR3 nucleotide sequence: TGTGCCAGCAGTTCGGGACAGGGGTCTGAAGCTTTCTTT.

The chain uses TRBV5-6 and TRBJ2-5, with no clear D. This CDR3 comprises 11 residues. Germline V gives CDR1 SGHDT, CDR2 YYEEEE. With 4 bases removed from V and 4 bases from J, the gap between germline ends came to 5 bases. This chain's CDR3 is CASSVAETQYF. CDR3 nucleotide sequence: TGTGCCAGCAGCGTCGCAGAGACCCAGTACTTC.

This clone was seen more than once but under ten times. CDR3 sequence reads: CASSTPGWYGYTF. CDR3 DNA: TGTGCCAGCAGCACCCCAGGGTGGTATGGCTACACCTTC. This sequence joins TRBV7-2 and TRBJ1-2, with D perhaps matching TRBD1 (5 bases). Germline V gives CDR1 SGHTA, CDR2 FQGNSA. This CDR3 spans 13 amino acids. V lost 5 bases and J 5 bases, leaving 12 bases between the germline ends.